The clone carrying this T cell receptor (beta chain) has more than one count but fewer than ten. Its antigen remains unknown. The sample is drawn from a study of beta chain features in type 1 diabetes. Findings and caveats of the study: In type 1 diabetes patients, VDJ junctions had fewer insertions; deletions at these junctions were more frequent. It was among patients, rather than healthy donors, that naive, central memory and Treg TCRB repertoires appeared more similar. Still unanswered here is whether HLA type influences TCRB rearrangement.

TCRB transcripts that were expressed got sequenced, as all of the isolated RNA had been reverse transcribed. Data came from immunoSEQ multiplex PCR; TCRdb stores just in-frame clones and leaves some out. This table holds under 800,000 clones, 15% to 17% found once. Sorting produced populations that all topped 95% purity. CDR3 length: 17 amino acids. CDR1 is SGHTA and CDR2 is FQGNSA in the germline V gene. The ends lost 5 bases at V and 2 bases at J; junction bases unmatched: 9. This TCR was recovered from a man between 18 and 35 years old in good health. The sequenced material came from naive CD4+ T cells from blood. V and J are TRBV7-2 and TRBJ2-1; 10 positions agree with TRBD2. CDR3 residues: CASSPFPSGGPYNEQFF. The CDR3 nucleotides read TGTGCCAGCAGCCCCTTCCCTAGCGGGGGACCCTACAATGAGCAGTTCTTC.